Many counts were recorded for the clone carrying this T cell receptor beta chain. Its antigen remains unidentified. This specimen comes from a study of neurological immune-mediated disorders. With 10-nucleotide random UMIs, 5'RACE was used to make the cDNA. TCRdb passed the 5' RACE reads through MiXCR, listing each CDR3 protein once. Seen here are approximately 66,000 distinct CDR3 sequences, 3% to 4% observed once, and the top ten hold more than 3%. For the unsorted libraries, 2 million PBMCs stored at -80 C served as input. Study findings and constraints: Subjects shared no identical expanded-clone CDR3 amino acid sequences, suggesting private TCR-beta repertoires in all groups. The level of TCR clonal expansion was highest in patients with HTLV-1-associated myelopathy and lowest in multiple sclerosis, where it fell below the level seen in healthy controls.

CDR1 MNHEY and CDR2 SVGAGI come from the germline V gene. CDR3 length equals 13 residues. J was trimmed by 3 bases and V by 6 bases; bases with no gene match: 2. The TCR comes from a man between 40 and 49 years old with multiple sclerosis. Specimen: PBMCs. The chain recombines TRBV6-5 with TRBJ1-5; 7 bases are a match to TRBD1. For the CDR3, the DNA is TGTGCCAGCAGACAGGGGTTCAATCAGCCCCAGCATTTT. This gives the protein CASRQGFNQPQHF.